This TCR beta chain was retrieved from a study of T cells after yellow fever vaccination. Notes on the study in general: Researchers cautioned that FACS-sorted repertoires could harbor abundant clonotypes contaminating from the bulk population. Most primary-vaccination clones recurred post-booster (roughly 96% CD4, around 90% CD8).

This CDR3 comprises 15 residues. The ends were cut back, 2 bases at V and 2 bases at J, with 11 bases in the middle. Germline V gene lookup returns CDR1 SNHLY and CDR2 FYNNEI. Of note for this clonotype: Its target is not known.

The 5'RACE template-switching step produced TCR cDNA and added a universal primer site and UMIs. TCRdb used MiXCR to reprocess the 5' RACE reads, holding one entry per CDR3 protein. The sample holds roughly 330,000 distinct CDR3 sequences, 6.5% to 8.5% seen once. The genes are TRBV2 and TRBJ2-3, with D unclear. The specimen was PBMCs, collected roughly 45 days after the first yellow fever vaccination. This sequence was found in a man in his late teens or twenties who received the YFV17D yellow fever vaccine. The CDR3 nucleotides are TGTGCCAGCAGTGAAATATTAGCCCTCACAGATACGCAGTATTTT. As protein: CASSEILALTDTQYF.